Included here is one T cell receptor (beta chain) sequence, with context. Its antigen is not known. This specimen belongs to a study of T cells in localized non-small cell lung cancer. Overall study findings and caveats: Blood T cell density predicted longer survival; adjacent-lung clonality, shorter. When the top 100 tumor clones were examined, a median approximately 59 of them also appeared in the adjacent lung, which was paired and uninvolved. Uninvolved adjacent lung had higher T cell clonality than tumor and all other tissues. As only one tumor region underwent sequencing, heterogeneity remains possible.

Profiling relied on immunoSEQ multiplex PCR, and the TCRdb table lists in-frame clones only, not all of them. The sample has some 66,000 clones; roughly 81% are singletons. Per germline, CDR1 SGHRS and CDR2 YFSETQ. V was shortened by 2 bases and J by 2 bases, with 9 bases between the two germline ends. There are 14 residues in the CDR3. This sample comprised peripheral blood, obtained before any cancer treatment. The genes are TRBV5-1 and TRBJ2-3, with D unresolved. This TCR was sampled from a female donor older than 55 with stage I lung adenocarcinoma. The CDR3 spells CASSFDQVTDTQYF. The CDR3 DNA reads as TGCGCCAGCAGCTTCGATCAGGTCACAGATACGCAGTATTTT.